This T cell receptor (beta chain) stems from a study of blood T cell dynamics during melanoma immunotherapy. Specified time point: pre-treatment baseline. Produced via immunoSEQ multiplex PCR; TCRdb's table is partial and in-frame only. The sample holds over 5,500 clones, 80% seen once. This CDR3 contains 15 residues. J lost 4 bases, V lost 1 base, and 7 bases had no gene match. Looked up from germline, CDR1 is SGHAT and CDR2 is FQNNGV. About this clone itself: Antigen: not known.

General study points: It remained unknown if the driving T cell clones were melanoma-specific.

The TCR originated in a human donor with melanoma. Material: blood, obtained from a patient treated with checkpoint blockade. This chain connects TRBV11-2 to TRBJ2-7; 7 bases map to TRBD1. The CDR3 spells CASSLGTGDGYEQYF. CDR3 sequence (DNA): TGTGCCAGCAGCTTAGGAACAGGGGACGGGTACGAGCAGTACTTC.